These 27 T cell receptor beta chains originate from one sample sequenced in a study of blood T cell repertoires in COVID-19. Method: immunoSEQ multiplex PCR; TCRdb's copy keeps in-frame clones and lacks some. Found here are some 130,000 clones, more than 60% of them singletons; the top ten hold around 2%. Source material: peripheral blood. These receptors came from a woman in her sixties or seventies with acute or convalescent COVID-19.

The chain uses TRBV7-8 and TRBJ1-3; D is uncertain. Germline V lookup: CDR1 SGHVS, CDR2 FQNEAQ. V lost 4 bases to trimming and J lost 4 bases, with 5 bases between them. The CDR3 spans 12 residues. This CDR3 reads CASSYRGNTIYF. Written as DNA, the CDR3 is TGTGCCAGCAGCTACCGGGGAAACACCATATATTTT. Filled out from reference TRBV7-8 and TRBJ1-3, the complete variable domain reads GAGVSQSPRYKVAKRGQDVALRCDPISGHVSLFWYQQALGQGPEFLTYFQNEAQLDKSGLPSDRFFAERPEGSVSTLKIQRTQQEDSAVYLCASSYRGNTIYFGEGSWLTVV.

This clone occurred a few times. This CDR3 reads CASSMRVDSNQPQHF. Written as DNA, the CDR3 is TGTGCCAGTAGTATGCGGGTTGATAGCAATCAGCCCCAGCATTTT. This chain uses TRBV19 with TRBJ1-5; D unresolved. The CDR3 sequence is 15 residues long. V was cut by 3 bases and J by 0 bases, with 9 bases left in between. CDR1 is LNHDA and CDR2 is SQIVND in the germline V gene (reference sequence).

This chain joins TRBV9 and TRBJ2-1; 7 bases are shared with TRBD1. The CDR3 has 17 residues. Germline CDR1 SGDLS, CDR2 YYNGEE. V shed 2 bases, J shed 4 bases, and the junction held 12 bases outside the gene matches. CDR3 residues: CASSVGLTGQSYNEQFF. In DNA form, the CDR3 reads TGTGCCAGCAGCGTGGGTCTCACGGGACAGTCTTACAATGAGCAGTTCTTC.

The chain is built from TRBV5-6 and TRBJ1-4, with D maybe TRBD1 (5 bases). Germline lookup yields CDR1 SGHDT and CDR2 YYEEEE. V lost 2 bases, J lost 4 bases, and 9 bases lay in between. CDR3 length: 14 amino acids. The CDR3 sequence: CASSLTGSNEKLFF. The DNA of the CDR3 is TGTGCCAGCAGCTTAACAGGAAGTAATGAAAAACTGTTTTTT.

The rearrangement links TRBV29-1 to TRBJ2-2, with 7 bases matching TRBD1. This CDR3 spans 13 amino acids. V lost 7 bases, J lost 4 bases, and 6 bases stayed unmatched. CDR1 SQVTM and CDR2 ANQGSEA come from the germline V gene. This chain's CDR3 is CSATGQSTGELFF. In nucleotides, the CDR3 is TGCAGCGCGACAGGGCAAAGCACCGGGGAGCTGTTTTTT.

This clone appeared a few times. J is TRBJ2-7 and V is TRBV4-1; 12 bases match TRBD1. Per germline, CDR1 MGHRA and CDR2 YSYEKL. V shed 0 bases, J shed 4 bases, and the junction held 4 bases outside the gene matches. There are 16 residues in the CDR3. The CDR3 DNA reads TGCGCCAGCAGCCAAGAAGGGGACAGGGGGCGGTACGAGCAGTACTTC. Its protein is CASSQEGDRGRYEQYF.

This clone appeared a few times. The chain uses TRBV28 and TRBJ2-7; TRBD1 aligns across 7 bases. This CDR3 spans 12 amino acids. CDR1 is MDHEN and CDR2 is SYDVKM in the germline V gene. V shed 6 bases, J shed 7 bases, and the junction held 6 bases outside the gene matches. The CDR3 reads CASSRGSGEQYF. DNA for the CDR3: TGTGCCAGCAGCAGGGGGTCGGGTGAGCAGTACTTC.

The CDR3 DNA reads TGTGCCAGCAGTGGCGGCGCATCCTACGAGCAGTACTTC. Encoded protein: CASSGGASYEQYF. V gene TRBV2 combines with J gene TRBJ2-7; no firm D call. Germline CDR1 is SNHLY and CDR2 is FYNNEI. The CDR3 spans 13 residues. Trimming shortened V by 4 bases and J by 1 base, and 8 bases separated the two germline ends.

This clone has a count of ten or more. V is TRBV28 and J is TRBJ1-6; D is unresolved. CDR1 MDHEN and CDR2 SYDVKM come from the germline V gene. The CDR3 extends over 14 amino acids. The V gene lost 6 bases and the J gene lost 4 bases, with 10 bases spanning the gap. The CDR3 nucleotides are TGTGCCAGCAGGTGGTCAGATTATAATTCACCCCTCCACTTT. It specifies CASRWSDYNSPLHF.

The genes are TRBV19 and TRBJ1-2, with TRBD1 matching 7 bases. The CDR3 runs 15 residues. The germline CDR1 and CDR2 sequences are LNHDA and SQIVND (reference sequence). The J segment lost 8 bases and the V segment lost 4 bases, leaving 13 bases of the junction unmatched. CDR3 DNA sequence: TGTGCCAGTAGTAACCGACAGGGTAATATTGAAGGCTACACCTTC. It translates to CASSNRQGNIEGYTF. Full variable domain (rest looked up from reference TRBV19 and TRBJ1-2): DGGITQSPKYLFRKEGQNVTLSCEQNLNHDAMYWYRQDPGQGLRLIYYSQIVNDFQKGDIAEGYSVSREKKESFPLTVTSAQKNPTAFYLCASSNRQGNIEGYTFGSGTRLTVV.

This chain joins TRBV5-4 and TRBJ1-2, with D tentatively TRBD1 (6 bases). Germline lookup yields CDR1 SGHNT and CDR2 YYREEE (reference sequence). CDR3 length: 15 residues. Trimming took 1 base from V and 2 from J, leaving 12 bases between them. The CDR3, as DNA: TGTGCCAGCAGCTTGACGGGGGGCAGGAACTATGGCTACACCTTC. Its protein product is CASSLTGGRNYGYTF.

This chain joins TRBV3-1 (or the pseudogene TRBV3-2) and TRBJ2-3; D possibly corresponds to TRBD2 (6 bases). Germline CDR1 is LGHDT and CDR2 is YNNKEL (reference sequence). The CDR3 totals 15 residues. Trimming left V 1 base short and J 3 bases short, with 11 bases between. This CDR3 reads CASSQVAVGTDTQYF. CDR3 DNA sequence: TGTGCCAGCAGCCAAGTAGCGGTGGGAACAGATACGCAGTATTTT.

The V call is TRBV5-1, the J call TRBJ1-1; TRBD1 matches 9 bases. The junction had 5 bases not matched to a gene; V was cut back by 4 bases and J by 4 bases. The CDR3 contains 14 residues. Per germline, CDR1 SGHRS and CDR2 YFSETQ. The CDR3 region has the DNA TGCGCCAGCAGCGAACAGGGGGCGAGCACTGAAGCTTTCTTT. Residues: CASSEQGASTEAFF.

The chain recombines TRBV7-2 with TRBJ2-1; tentative D call: TRBD1 (5 bases). The germline V gene has CDR1 SGHTA and CDR2 FQGNSA. Trimming pared 7 bases from V and 6 bases from J, leaving 16 bases between. The CDR3 sequence is 14 residues long. CDR3 region: CASTLGAFGNEQFF. CDR3 nucleotide sequence: TGTGCCAGCACCCTTGGGGCTTTTGGCAATGAGCAGTTCTTC. The complete variable domain, with remaining parts taken from reference TRBV7-2 and TRBJ2-1, reads GAGVSQSPSNKVTEKGKDVELRCDPISGHTALYWYRQSLGQGLEFLIYFQGNSAPDKSGLPSDRFSAERTGGSVSTLTIQRTQQEDSAVYLCASTLGAFGNEQFFGPGTRLTVL.

The rearrangement uses TRBV3-1 (or the pseudogene TRBV3-2) and TRBJ1-4; 7 bases are a match to TRBD1. Unmatched junction bases numbered 6, after V lost 6 bases and J lost 5 bases. Germline V gene data show CDR1 as LGHDT and CDR2 as YNNKEL (reference sequence). This CDR3 region has 14 residues. The CDR3 region has the DNA TGTGCCAGCAGTAACAGGGGCGCCAATGAAAAACTGTTTTTT. It encodes CASSNRGANEKLFF.

The chain couples TRBV5-4 to TRBJ1-1; no clear D. The CDR3 spans 14 residues. Trimming left V 0 bases short and J 4 bases short, with 10 bases between. Germline values: CDR1 SGHNT, CDR2 YYREEE (reference sequence). The CDR3 loop is CASSLVPVFTEAFF. The CDR3 coding sequence is TGTGCCAGCAGCTTGGTACCAGTTTTCACTGAAGCTTTCTTT.

The V call is TRBV4-1, the J call TRBJ2-1; the match to TRBD2 covers 10 bases. The CDR3 covers 20 residues. The J segment lost 0 bases and the V segment lost 0 bases, leaving 11 bases of the junction unmatched. Germline CDR1 and CDR2: MGHRA and YSYEKL. The chain's CDR3 is CASSQERASGSYGSYNEQFF. The CDR3 region has the DNA TGCGCCAGCAGCCAAGAACGGGCTAGCGGGAGCTATGGCTCCTACAATGAGCAGTTCTTC.

The gene calls are TRBV5-1 and TRBJ2-7; TRBD1 aligns across 9 bases. Germline CDR1 and CDR2: SGHRS and YFSETQ. Trimming cost V 3 bases and J 5 bases; bases outside gene matches: 3. The CDR3 covers 13 residues. The CDR3 DNA is TGCGCCAGCAGCTACCGGGACAGGGACGAGCAGTACTTC. Translated: CASSYRDRDEQYF.

V gene TRBV3-1 (or the pseudogene TRBV3-2) combines with J gene TRBJ2-1; D call uncertain. The V gene's germline CDR1 is LGHDT and CDR2 YNNKEL (reference sequence). Trimming removed 4 bases at V and 0 bases at J, with 10 bases between. The CDR3 loop spans 15 amino acids. CDR3 sequence: CASSPGPDSYNEQFF. The CDR3 coding sequence is TGTGCCAGCAGCCCAGGTCCCGACTCCTACAATGAGCAGTTCTTC.

This clone was observed a single time. In nucleotides, the CDR3 is TGTGCCAGCAGGTACAACAGGCGGTCCTCTGGAAACACCATATATTTT. Its protein product is CASRYNRRSSGNTIYF. The chain couples TRBV6-2 or TRBV6-3 to TRBJ1-3; D possibly corresponds to TRBD1 (5 bases). Germline-derived CDR1 and CDR2 are MNHEY and SVGEGT. This CDR3 has 16 residues. Trimming pared 6 bases from V and 0 bases from J, leaving 15 bases between.

This clone was counted a few times. This chain uses TRBV18 with TRBJ1-2; D possibly corresponds to TRBD1 (6 bases). Germline V gene data show CDR1 as KGHSH and CDR2 as LQKENI. With 6 bases removed from V and 10 bases from J, the gap between germline ends came to 18 bases. The CDR3 loop spans 13 amino acids. The DNA of the CDR3 is TGTGCCAGCTCCTCCAGGGACACCCGGGACTACACCTTC. This sequence encodes CASSSRDTRDYTF.

This clone has only a few counts. The V gene is TRBV7-9, the J gene TRBJ2-2; 9 bases match TRBD1. The germline V gene encodes CDR1 SEHNR and CDR2 FQNEAQ (reference sequence). V lost 6 bases, J lost 5 bases, and 7 bases stayed unmatched. This CDR3 region has 15 residues. The CDR3 loop is CASSLTGGATGELFF. CDR3 coding DNA: TGTGCCAGCAGTTTGACAGGGGGTGCGACCGGGGAGCTGTTTTTT.

In this sample, this clone turned up a few times. This chain connects TRBV27 to TRBJ2-7; 10 bases agree with TRBD1. The germline V gene has CDR1 MNHEY and CDR2 SMNVEV (reference sequence). The CDR3 is made up of 13 amino acids. J lost 0 bases, V lost 9 bases, and 2 bases had no gene match. CDR3 residues: CASGTGASYEQYF. Here the CDR3 DNA reads TGTGCCAGTGGGACAGGGGCCTCCTACGAGCAGTACTTC.

The V and J genes are TRBV24-1 and TRBJ1-5; D remains ambiguous. This CDR3 is 17 amino acids long. CDR1 is KGHDR and CDR2 is SFDVKD in the germline V gene. V was cut by 3 bases and J by 0 bases, with 14 bases left in between. The chain's CDR3 is CATSDGYSDYSNQPQHF. In nucleotides, the CDR3 is TGTGCCACCAGTGATGGTTACAGTGACTATAGCAATCAGCCCCAGCATTTT.

The chain uses TRBV4-3 and TRBJ1-6, with a weak D call TRBD1 (6 bases). This CDR3 contains 14 residues. The germline V gene encodes CDR1 LGHNA and CDR2 YSLEER. Trimming shortened V by 1 base and J by 10 bases, and 11 bases separated the two germline ends. The CDR3 is CASSQAGVGSPLHF. CDR3 nucleotides: TGCGCCAGCAGCCAAGCAGGGGTAGGCTCACCCCTCCACTTT.

The chain combines TRBV10-3 with TRBJ2-1, with D possibly matching TRBD2 (7 bases). The CDR3 totals 14 residues. Germline CDR1 ENHRY, CDR2 SYGVKD. Trimming cost V 10 bases and J 4 bases, with 17 bases left between them. CDR3 sequence: CASGGGGAYNEQFF. As DNA, the CDR3 is TGTGCCAGTGGCGGGGGCGGGGCATACAATGAGCAGTTCTTC.

The chain is built from TRBV2 and TRBJ1-2; 9 bases align to TRBD1. The CDR3 covers 14 residues. From germline, CDR1 is SNHLY and CDR2 FYNNEI. J was trimmed by 7 bases and V by 6 bases; bases with no gene match: 9. This chain's CDR3 is CASSPFGQGSGYTF. As DNA, the CDR3 is TGTGCCAGCAGCCCCTTTGGACAGGGGTCTGGCTACACCTTC.